The clone carrying this T cell receptor beta chain was counted between two and nine times. The antigen is not known. Sequenced by immunoSEQ multiplex PCR; TCRdb stores in-frame clones only, minus some. The sample includes 35,000 to 45,000 clones, about 71% of them seen just once. Every patient relapsed after autologous stem cell transplantation, and brentuximab vedotin exposure varied. The data are from a study of PD-1 blockade in classical Hodgkin lymphoma. Notes on the study in general: CD4+ TCR diversity, unlike CD8+, rose significantly by C4D1. Compared with healthy donors, newly diagnosed patients reportedly showed lower baseline TCR diversity.

Per germline, CDR1 MNHEY and CDR2 SMNVEV (reference sequence). Trimming left V 1 base short and J 9 bases short, with 13 bases between. This CDR3 is built from 15 residues. The origin of this receptor is a human donor with classical Hodgkin lymphoma. The rearrangement joins TRBV27 to TRBJ1-6; no firm D call. The sequencing here drew on peripheral blood mononuclear cells (PBMCs), taken at baseline. The CDR3 here is CASSLFPGVGSPLHF. CDR3 coding DNA: TGTGCCAGCAGTTTATTCCCCGGGGTTGGTTCACCCCTCCACTTT.